The 20 T cell receptor beta chains below come from one sample, sequenced in a study of identifying expanded T cells in peripheral blood. Sequencing was performed with immunoSEQ multiplex PCR; in TCRdb, only in-frame clones are kept and a portion is missing. Here the sample spans 95,000 to 100,000 clones, around nine tenths being singletons. The sample consisted of blood. Every receptor here comes from a person aged 18 to 70 in good health.

This chain links TRBV5-6 with TRBJ2-7, with TRBD2 identical over 11 bases. Per germline, CDR1 SGHDT and CDR2 YYEEEE. The CDR3 is made up of 15 amino acids. Germline trimming cut 5 bases from V and 6 bases from J; bases unmatched to any gene: 10. This chain's CDR3 is CASSQVAGGPREQYF. CDR3 bases: TGTGCCAGCAGTCAAGTAGCGGGGGGGCCTCGCGAGCAGTACTTC.

This sequence joins TRBV4-3 and TRBJ1-1, with D possibly being TRBD1 (5 bases). Per the germline V gene, CDR1 is LGHNA and CDR2 is YSLEER. The CDR3 loop spans 14 amino acids. Between the trimmed V and J ends, which lost 8 bases and 3 bases, there was a span of 16 bases. The CDR3 protein is CASAEGFLYTEAFF. The CDR3 nucleotides read TGCGCCAGCGCCGAGGGGTTTTTGTACACTGAAGCTTTCTTT.

In this sample, this clone turned up once. This chain joins TRBV4-2 and TRBJ2-5, with 11 bases aligning to TRBD2. Germline CDR1 and CDR2: LGHNA and YNFKEQ. The CDR3 is made up of 18 amino acids. The V and J ends lost 0 bases and 1 base, in that order; junction bases with no gene match: 7. CDR3 sequence: CASSQEASGGLLQETQYF. As DNA, the CDR3 is TGTGCCAGCAGCCAAGAGGCTAGCGGGGGGCTCCTCCAAGAGACCCAGTACTTC.

V is TRBV7-2 and J is TRBJ1-2; no reliable D call. CDR1 SGHTA and CDR2 FQGNSA come from the germline V gene. The germline V and J ends were trimmed by 5 bases and 8 bases, with 18 bases remaining between them. The CDR3 loop spans 14 amino acids. The CDR3: CASSPDIMEAGYTF. The CDR3 DNA reads TGTGCCAGCAGCCCTGATATTATGGAGGCGGGCTACACCTTC.

The rearrangement uses TRBV7-2 and TRBJ2-3; TRBD1 matches 8 bases. Per the germline V gene, CDR1 is SGHTA and CDR2 is FQGNSA. Trimming took 5 bases from V and 6 from J; bases not matched to a gene: 10. The CDR3 covers 15 residues. CDR3 sequence: CASSRDRGSGDTQYF. For the CDR3, the DNA is TGTGCCAGCAGCAGAGACAGGGGCAGCGGGGATACGCAGTATTTT.

A remark on this clone: One end of the junction varies from germline; a read error may be responsible. The V and J genes are TRBV6-1 and TRBJ2-7; D is perhaps TRBD2 (6 bases). This CDR3 spans 11 amino acids. CDR1 and CDR2 from the germline V gene are MNHNS and SASEGT. The CDR3 sequence: CASPYGGILHF. Here the CDR3 DNA reads TGTGCCAGCCCATACGGCGGGATTCTCCACTTC.

V and J are TRBV7-2 and TRBJ2-4; 8 nucleotides align to TRBD1. V lost 6 bases to trimming and J lost 7 bases; unmatched junction nucleotides: 8. The CDR3 spans 14 residues. Germline CDR1 is SGHTA and CDR2 is FQGNSA. Here the CDR3 reads CASRQDRAWNIQYF. CDR3 sequence (DNA): TGTGCCAGCAGGCAGGACAGGGCTTGGAACATTCAGTACTTC.

The rearrangement links TRBV10-3 to TRBJ2-3; no reliable D call. The V gene lost 6 bases and the J gene lost 0 bases, with 10 bases spanning the gap. CDR3 size: 14 residues. From germline, CDR1 is ENHRY and CDR2 SYGVKD. This chain's CDR3 is CAIRGAVSTDTQYF. In nucleotides, the CDR3 is TGTGCCATCAGGGGCGCAGTAAGCACAGATACGCAGTATTTT.

This rearrangement joins TRBV18 to TRBJ2-5, with 12 bases lining up with TRBD2. V lost 3 bases and J lost 6; bases outside the gene matches: 5. This CDR3 region has 15 residues. The germline V gene has CDR1 KGHSH and CDR2 LQKENI. CDR3 bases: TGTGCCAGCTCACCCCCTAGCGGGGGGGCCAAGACCCAGTACTTC. Its translation is CASSPPSGGAKTQYF.

This clone appeared a single time. This sequence joins TRBV7-2 and TRBJ2-7, with D uncertain. V lost 5 bases and J lost 4, with 6 bases in between. From germline, CDR1 is SGHTA and CDR2 FQGNSA. The CDR3 has 11 amino acids. CDR3: CASSVHYEQYF. CDR3 bases: TGTGCCAGCAGCGTACATTACGAGCAGTACTTC.

This clone occurred a few times. This chain connects TRBV7-2 to TRBJ1-2; no firm D call. Germline lookup yields CDR1 SGHTA and CDR2 FQGNSA. CDR3 length equals 14 residues. The V gene lost 2 bases and the J gene lost 5 bases, with 12 bases spanning the gap. The CDR3 region has the DNA TGTGCCAGCAGCTTATTAGCAGTCAGTTATGGCTACACCTTC. As protein: CASSLLAVSYGYTF.

The chain has TRBV2 and TRBJ2-7; D could derive from TRBD1 or TRBD2 (6 bases each). The length of the CDR3 is 14 residues. Trimming pared 6 bases from V and 0 bases from J, leaving 12 bases between. Looked up from germline, CDR1 is SNHLY and CDR2 is FYNNEI. The CDR3: CASRGGLSSYEQYF. The CDR3 DNA sequence: TGTGCCAGCAGGGGGGGCCTAAGCTCCTACGAGCAGTACTTC.

The chain combines TRBV5-5 with TRBJ1-2, with no clear D. Trimming stripped 1 base from V and 3 bases from J, with 10 bases between. The CDR3 totals 14 residues. Germline CDR1 reads SGHKS; CDR2 reads YYEKEE (reference sequence). The CDR3 loop reads CASSLRPEDYGYTF. CDR3 bases: TGTGCCAGCAGCTTGAGGCCAGAGGACTATGGCTACACCTTC.

The gene calls are TRBV5-1 and TRBJ1-2; a possible D gene is TRBD1 (5 bases). The V end was cut by 0 bases, the J end by 8 bases, with 14 bases between. The germline CDR1 and CDR2 sequences are SGHRS and YFSETQ. This CDR3 is 14 amino acids long. The CDR3: CASSLDGTLGGYTF. CDR3 DNA sequence: TGCGCCAGCAGCTTGGATGGGACGCTTGGGGGCTACACCTTC.

The rearrangement links TRBV18 to TRBJ2-5; 8 bases fit TRBD2. CDR1 KGHSH and CDR2 LQKENI come from the germline V gene. Losses at the gene ends were 2 bases for V and 5 bases for J; bases not matched to a gene: 10. This CDR3 region has 16 residues. CDR3 in amino acids: CASSPYNGGADETQYF. The CDR3 nucleotides are TGTGCCAGCTCACCATATAACGGGGGGGCCGATGAGACCCAGTACTTC.

This clone was recorded only once. CDR3 DNA: TGCGCCAGCAGTCAATGGACCCCCGGAGTCTATGGCTACACCTTC. Translating gives CASSQWTPGVYGYTF. The chain is built from TRBV23-1 and TRBJ1-2; unclear D gene. TRBV23-1 counts as an open reading frame of uncertain function. The CDR3 extends over 15 amino acids. V was trimmed by 1 base and J by 4 bases, leaving 13 bases between them.

This clone was recorded a few times. The V and J genes are TRBV2 and TRBJ2-7; 11 bases are shared with TRBD1. Per germline, CDR1 SNHLY and CDR2 FYNNEI. CDR3 size: 18 residues. With V trimmed by 5 bases and J by 0 bases, 12 bases remained unmatched. The CDR3 DNA reads as TGTGCCAGCAGTTCTCCCGGGACAGGGGGGTTAGACTCCTACGAGCAGTACTTC. It translates to CASSSPGTGGLDSYEQYF.

This clone was seen just once. The V gene is TRBV6-5, the J gene TRBJ1-1; 8 positions match TRBD1. The CDR3 totals 14 residues. Germline loops: CDR1 MNHEY, CDR2 SVGAGI. V lost 4 bases to trimming and J lost 2 bases; unmatched junction nucleotides: 3. CDR3 sequence: CASSFGQGNTEAFF. The DNA for the CDR3 is TGTGCCAGCAGTTTTGGACAGGGCAACACTGAAGCTTTCTTT.

There are a few counts of this clone. The V and J genes are TRBV6-5 and TRBJ1-5; 8 bases line up with TRBD1. The CDR3 contains 14 residues. V lost 6 bases, J lost 6 bases, and 7 bases stayed unmatched. The germline gives CDR1 MNHEY, CDR2 SVGAGI. The CDR3 loop reads CASSPTGEAQPQHF. DNA of the CDR3: TGTGCCAGCAGCCCGACAGGGGAAGCTCAGCCCCAGCATTTT.

This clone was counted between two and nine times. This chain joins TRBV7-2 and TRBJ2-7; D uncertain. The germline V and J ends were trimmed by 5 bases and 0 bases, with 5 bases remaining between them. The V gene's germline CDR1 is SGHTA and CDR2 FQGNSA. The CDR3 contains 12 residues. CDR3 sequence reads: CASSLYSYEQYF. Written as DNA, the CDR3 is TGTGCCAGCAGCCTGTACTCCTACGAGCAGTACTTC.